Below, 17 T cell receptor beta chains from the same sample are listed, as sequenced in a study of blood T cell repertoires in COVID-19. Profiling relied on immunoSEQ multiplex PCR, and the TCRdb table lists in-frame clones only, not all of them. The sample contains about 170,000 clones, around 82% of which appear only once. The material sequenced was peripheral blood. These receptor sequences come from a woman older than 75 with acute or convalescent COVID-19.

This chain links TRBV7-2 with TRBJ2-3; 8 bases map to TRBD2. The V gene's germline CDR1 is SGHTA and CDR2 FQGNSA. The V gene end was trimmed by 1 base and the J gene end by 6 bases; junction bases not matched to a gene: 12. The CDR3 totals 17 residues. CDR3 protein: CASSLGRPTSGLDTQYF. CDR3 sequence (DNA): TGTGCCAGCAGCTTAGGACGCCCAACTAGCGGCCTGGATACGCAGTATTTT.

The V gene is TRBV28, the J gene TRBJ1-6; D remains unclear. CDR3 length: 15 residues. V lost 4 bases to trimming and J lost 7 bases, with 14 bases between them. The germline CDR1 and CDR2 sequences are MDHEN and SYDVKM. The CDR3 protein is CASSSPGSPNSPLHF. CDR3 in DNA: TGTGCCAGCAGTTCCCCCGGGTCTCCCAATTCACCCCTCCACTTT.

The rearrangement links TRBV6-5 to TRBJ1-1; 10 nucleotides match TRBD1. Germline-derived CDR1 and CDR2 are MNHEY and SVGAGI. The CDR3 contains 14 residues. V was pared by 2 bases and J by 4 bases, with 1 base of the junction left unmatched. The CDR3 reads CASSYDRGLTEAFF. The DNA for the CDR3 is TGTGCCAGCAGTTACGACAGGGGGCTCACTGAAGCTTTCTTT.

This chain connects TRBV28 to TRBJ1-2; 8 nucleotides align to TRBD1. This CDR3 is 15 amino acids long. With 2 bases clipped from V and 8 bases from J, the junction kept 10 bases outside the gene matches. Germline CDR1 and CDR2: MDHEN and SYDVKM. CDR3 sequence (DNA): TGTGCCAGCAGTTTACTCCAGGGGGCCGTAGGCGGCTACACCTTC. Protein sequence: CASSLLQGAVGGYTF.

This clone was counted once. Within the sample, other DNA sequences also encode this same CDR3. The chain links TRBV11-2 to TRBJ1-4, with 7 bases that match TRBD1. Unmatched junction bases numbered 4, after V lost 1 base and J lost 5 bases. Germline V gene data show CDR1 as SGHAT and CDR2 as FQNNGV. CDR3 length equals 15 residues. The CDR3 loop is CASSLVTGANEKLFF. Here the CDR3 DNA reads TGTGCCAGCAGCTTAGTTACAGGGGCAAATGAAAAACTGTTTTTT.

The gene calls are TRBV11-3 and TRBJ2-1; TRBD2 agrees at 9 bases. Germline lookup yields CDR1 SGHNT and CDR2 YENEEA. V shed 3 bases and J 8 bases; nucleotides not matched to a gene: 8. The CDR3 totals 15 residues. CDR3 nucleotide sequence: TGTGCCAGCAGCTTCGGCGGGGGGGGTCGGGATGAGCAGTTCTTC. Amino acids: CASSFGGGGRDEQFF.

The rearrangement links TRBV19 to TRBJ2-3; the match to TRBD1 covers 9 bases. This CDR3 comprises 16 residues. Unmatched junction bases numbered 8, after V lost 3 bases and J lost 4 bases. Germline CDR1 is LNHDA and CDR2 is SQIVND (reference sequence). CDR3 amino acids: CASSIQAGQGADTQYF. CDR3 DNA: TGTGCCAGTAGTATTCAGGCGGGACAGGGAGCAGATACGCAGTATTTT.

CDR3 DNA sequence: TGTGCCTGGAGTACTTACTACGAGCAGTACTTC. This translates into CAWSTYYEQYF. The rearrangement joins TRBV30 to TRBJ2-7; no reliable D call. The germline V gene encodes CDR1 GTSNPN and CDR2 SVGIG (reference sequence). The CDR3 loop spans 11 amino acids. V gave up 2 bases and J gave up 3 bases, with 5 bases separating them.

V is TRBV5-1 and J is TRBJ2-7, with 8 nucleotides matching TRBD1. Germline-derived CDR1 and CDR2 are SGHRS and YFSETQ. V trimming: 4 bases; J trimming: 5 bases; junction bases outside the gene matches: 5. This CDR3 comprises 13 residues. The CDR3 here is CASSQTGDNEQYF. The DNA of the CDR3 is TGCGCCAGCAGCCAGACAGGGGATAACGAGCAGTACTTC.

In this sample, this clone turned up once. This sequence joins TRBV5-6 and TRBJ1-6; D ambiguous. Trimming cost V 0 bases and J 7 bases, with 23 bases left between them. Germline values: CDR1 SGHDT, CDR2 YYEEEE. The CDR3 has 19 amino acids. CDR3 sequence reads: CASSLVTEHYGLGNSPLHF. The CDR3 DNA sequence: TGTGCCAGCAGCTTGGTGACGGAACATTACGGACTGGGGAATTCACCCCTCCACTTT.

The table lists this clone with a count of one. This rearrangement joins TRBV6-6 to TRBJ2-7; 8 nucleotides match TRBD1. The trim removed 2 bases at V and 1 base at J, leaving 7 bases unmatched. The CDR3 extends over 16 amino acids. CDR1 and CDR2 (germline): MNHNY, SVGAGI (reference sequence). Here the CDR3 reads CASSYPKTGVSYEQYF. The CDR3 region has the DNA TGTGCCAGCAGTTACCCCAAGACAGGGGTTTCCTACGAGCAGTACTTC.

V gene TRBV24-1 combines with J gene TRBJ2-1; the D is unclear. V was shortened by 6 bases and J by 8 bases, with 16 bases between the two germline ends. Per the germline V gene, CDR1 is KGHDR and CDR2 is SFDVKD. The CDR3 totals 14 residues. For the CDR3, the DNA is TGTGCCACCAGTTCGCCAGGTATCAGTGATGAGCAGTTCTTC. This encodes CATSSPGISDEQFF.

The chain couples TRBV6-1 to TRBJ1-5; possible D gene TRBD1, 5 bases. CDR3 size: 17 residues. Germline assignment: CDR1 MNHNS and CDR2 SASEGT. Trimming took off 0 bases at V and 3 bases at J, with 15 bases between the two ends. The CDR3 reads CASSEARGRTNNQPQHF. The CDR3 DNA reads as TGTGCCAGCAGTGAAGCGCGGGGACGGACTAACAATCAGCCCCAGCATTTT.

In DNA form, the CDR3 reads TGTGCCAGCAGCCCTCCAGGGCATAGCAATCAGCCCCAGCATTTT. It specifies CASSPPGHSNQPQHF. The rearrangement uses TRBV7-2 and TRBJ1-5, with D possibly being TRBD1 (5 bases). V was trimmed by 5 bases and J by 0 bases, leaving 11 bases between them. Germline assignment: CDR1 SGHTA and CDR2 FQGNSA. This CDR3 is 15 amino acids long.

The chain employs TRBV7-4 and TRBJ2-7, with 12 bases lining up with TRBD2. This CDR3 region has 16 residues. Germline values: CDR1 SGHVT, CDR2 SQSDAQ. V trimming: 4 bases; J trimming: 1 base; junction bases outside the gene matches: 5. CDR3 loop: CASSSQLAGGSYEQYF. The CDR3 DNA is TGTGCCAGCAGCTCCCAACTAGCGGGAGGTTCCTACGAGCAGTACTTC.

This clone was counted between two and nine times. The genes are TRBV4-2 and TRBJ1-6, with no clear D. CDR1 and CDR2 from the germline V gene are LGHNA and YNFKEQ. This CDR3 is 14 amino acids long. Between the trimmed V and J ends, which lost 7 bases and 10 bases, there was a span of 17 bases. CDR3 nucleotides: TGTGCCAGCACCCCCTCCCCCGAGGGCTCACCCCTCCACTTT. Translation: CASTPSPEGSPLHF.

The chain employs TRBV27 and TRBJ1-5, with D possibly matching TRBD1 (5 bases). V lost 2 bases, J lost 0 bases, and 8 bases lay in between. This CDR3 comprises 15 residues. Germline values: CDR1 MNHEY, CDR2 SMNVEV (reference sequence). In DNA, the CDR3 is TGTGCCAGCAGTTTAAGGGGAAATAGCAATCAGCCCCAGCATTTT. Its protein product is CASSLRGNSNQPQHF.